Here is one T cell receptor (beta chain) with its context. Its matching antigen is unknown. In germline, CDR1 is DFQATT, CDR2 SNEGSKA (reference sequence). This CDR3 spans 15 amino acids. V lost 0 bases, J lost 6 bases, and 15 bases lay in between. One entry per CDR3 protein, called by TCRdb with MiXCR from the reads. This table has roughly 350,000 distinct CDR3 sequences, approximately 35% appearing once. This entry belongs to a study of T cell repertoires in cytomegalovirus infection. About the study: Selection of CMV epitopes for the study included recently identified HLA-C-restricted and well-studied HLA-B-restricted ones. Public TCR beta signatures indicated both CMV infection and matching HLA type.

Study findings and constraints: The study identified carriers of CMV plus the relevant HLA from cumulative public TCR beta family frequency. The ex vivo response showed dominance by HLA-C-restricted CMV-specific TCR beta clonotypes.

This chain joins TRBV20-1 and TRBJ2-1; tentative D call: TRBD2 (5 bases). This TCR derives from a human donor in good health (CMV status not recorded). Some clones in this sample may be carry-over from other donors' samples. The sequencing here drew on cultured PBMCs, taken from culture after CMV antigen stimulation. In DNA, the CDR3 is TGCAGTGCTAGAGATCGTGTCGGGATCGGCAATGAGCAGTTCTTC. Its protein product is CSARDRVGIGNEQFF.